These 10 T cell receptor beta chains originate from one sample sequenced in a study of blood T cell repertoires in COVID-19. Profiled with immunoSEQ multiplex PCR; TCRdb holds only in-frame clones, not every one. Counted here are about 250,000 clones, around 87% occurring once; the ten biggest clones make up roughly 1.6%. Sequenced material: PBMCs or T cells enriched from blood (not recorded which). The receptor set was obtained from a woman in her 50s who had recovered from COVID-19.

CDR3 protein: CATSDPSRQNNEQFF. The CDR3 DNA is TGTGCCACCAGTGATCCGTCTAGGCAGAACAATGAGCAGTTCTTC. The genes are TRBV24-1 and TRBJ2-1; D is undetermined. V was trimmed by 3 bases and J by 5 bases, leaving 13 bases between them. Per the germline V gene, CDR1 is KGHDR and CDR2 is SFDVKD. This CDR3 contains 15 residues.

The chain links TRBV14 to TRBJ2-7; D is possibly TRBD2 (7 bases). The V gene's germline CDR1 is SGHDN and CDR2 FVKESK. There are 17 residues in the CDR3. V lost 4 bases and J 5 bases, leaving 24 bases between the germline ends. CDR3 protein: CASSPIQRGGGQDEQYF. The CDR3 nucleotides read TGTGCCAGCAGCCCAATCCAGCGGGGAGGGGGGCAGGACGAGCAGTACTTC.

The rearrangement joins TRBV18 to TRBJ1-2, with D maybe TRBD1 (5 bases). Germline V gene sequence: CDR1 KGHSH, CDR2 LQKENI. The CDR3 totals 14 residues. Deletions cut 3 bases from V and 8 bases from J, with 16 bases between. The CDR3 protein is CASSPRGTGDGYTF. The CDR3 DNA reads TGTGCCAGCTCACCTCGGGGGACGGGGGACGGCTACACCTTC.

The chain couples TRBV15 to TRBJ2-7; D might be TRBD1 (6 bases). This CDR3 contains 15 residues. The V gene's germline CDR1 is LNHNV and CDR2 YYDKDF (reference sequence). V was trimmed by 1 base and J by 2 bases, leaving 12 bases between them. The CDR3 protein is CATSRGQGLAYEQYF. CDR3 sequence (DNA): TGTGCCACCAGCAGAGGGCAGGGGCTAGCCTACGAGCAGTACTTC.

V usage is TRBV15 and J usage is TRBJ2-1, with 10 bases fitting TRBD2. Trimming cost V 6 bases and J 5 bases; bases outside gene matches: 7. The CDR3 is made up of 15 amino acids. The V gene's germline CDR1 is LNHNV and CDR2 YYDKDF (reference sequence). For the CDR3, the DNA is TGTGCCACCAGAGATACCGGGACTAGCGACAATGAGCAGTTCTTC. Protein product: CATRDTGTSDNEQFF.

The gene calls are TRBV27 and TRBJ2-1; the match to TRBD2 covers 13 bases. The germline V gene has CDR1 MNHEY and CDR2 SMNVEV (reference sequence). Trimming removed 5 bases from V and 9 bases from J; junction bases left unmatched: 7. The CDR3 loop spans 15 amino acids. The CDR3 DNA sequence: TGTGCCAGCAGTCTCGGACTAGCGGGAGTTGGTGAGCAGTTCTTC. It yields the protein CASSLGLAGVGEQFF.

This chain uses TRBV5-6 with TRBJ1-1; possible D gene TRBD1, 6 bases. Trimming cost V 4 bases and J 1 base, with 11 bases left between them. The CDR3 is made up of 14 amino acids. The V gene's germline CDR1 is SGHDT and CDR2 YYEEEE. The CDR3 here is CASSVGTPNTEAFF. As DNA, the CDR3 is TGTGCCAGCAGCGTCGGGACACCGAACACTGAAGCTTTCTTT. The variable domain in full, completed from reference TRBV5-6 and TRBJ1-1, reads DAGVTQSPTHLIKTRGQQVTLRCSPKSGHDTVSWYQQALGQGPQFIFQYYEEEERQRGNFPDRFSGHQFPNYSSELNVNALLLGDSALYLCASSVGTPNTEAFFGQGTRLTVV.

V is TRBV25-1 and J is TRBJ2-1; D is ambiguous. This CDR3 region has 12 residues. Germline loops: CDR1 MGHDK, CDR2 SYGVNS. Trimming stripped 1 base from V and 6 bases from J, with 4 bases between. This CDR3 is CASSEFINEQFF. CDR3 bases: TGTGCCAGCAGTGAATTCATCAATGAGCAGTTCTTC.

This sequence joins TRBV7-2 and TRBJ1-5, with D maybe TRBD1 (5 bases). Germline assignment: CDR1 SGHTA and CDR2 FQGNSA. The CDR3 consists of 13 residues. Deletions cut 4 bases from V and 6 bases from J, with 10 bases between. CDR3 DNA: TGTGCCAGCAGCTCCCTCGGGGGTCAGCCCCAGCATTTT. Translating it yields CASSSLGGQPQHF.

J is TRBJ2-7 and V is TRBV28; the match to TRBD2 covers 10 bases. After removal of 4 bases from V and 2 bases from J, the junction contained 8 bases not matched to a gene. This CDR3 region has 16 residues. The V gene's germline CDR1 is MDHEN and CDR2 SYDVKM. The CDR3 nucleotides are TGTGCCAGCAGTTCAGATATAGCGGGAGGTACCTACGAGCAGTACTTC. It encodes CASSSDIAGGTYEQYF.